The source of this TCR beta chain is a study of shared clonotypes between healthy human individuals (dated by TCRdb to the early 2020s). Background for the entire study: A few men and a couple of women, aged 18 to 49 years, made up the cohort. Blood TCR repertoires of five healthy adults were deeply sequenced to estimate repertoire size and the extent of clonotype sharing between individuals. For each donor, three plates each were used for CD4 naive and CD4 memory, two plates were used for CD8 naive, and one plate was used for CD8 memory. To increase sequencing depth and limit assay-specific biases, TCR repertoire library preparation and sequencing were carried out by different laboratories using diverse techniques. Leukapheresis yielded between about 0.8 and 9.5 billion PBMCs per donor.

Using the deep immunoSEQ assay, multiplex PCR amplified TCR CDR3 regions from genomic DNA. Genomic DNA extracted from each cell subset was distributed evenly over all wells of several immunoSEQ 96-well plates, and each plate served as one replicate. Each replicate PCR for sorted subsets received approximately 220 ng genomic DNA, equal to about 30,000 T cell genomes. Purified libraries were quantified with a Qubit 3.0 fluorometer, sized on a Bioanalyzer 2100, and re-quantified with the KAPA Library Quantification kit. Each immunoSEQ 96-well plate was sequenced on its own single-read 150-cycle Illumina NextSeq 550 flow cell. Per the original workflow: Because the immunoSEQ output held only junctional sequences and lacked quality scores, the filtering could not match the filtering applied to full-length reads. To assign V/J genes and CDR3, sequences were annotated using PyIR, a Python wrapper for IgBLAST v1.9, with IMGT germline references. Reads were removed for weak V/J assignments (E-value above 1e-6), missing CDR3, stop codons, out-of-frame junctions, or ambiguous translated residues. A V3J clonotype was defined by an identical inferred V gene, J gene, and CDR3 amino acid sequence. To compute the percentage overlap between repertoires, the number of shared unique clonotypes was divided by the size of the smaller repertoire. Three approaches were used to assess repertoire richness: RTK rarefaction, the Chao1 estimator, and Recon v2.1 estimates of unobserved clonotypes. For all TCRbeta clonotypes obtained by the gDNA method from a handful of donors, generation probabilities were computed with OLGA. In TCRdb, the immuneACCESS table is reduced to in-frame sequences with V and J assigned. These tables do not hold every clone; where another copy was compared, an unresolved V gene accounts for under half, and the others remain unexplained. V, J and clone size reflect that table, while D and trimming were determined from the DNA. This sample comprises about 2 million clones, roughly 94% of them detected only once. Clones ranked in the top ten supply 0.1% to 0.15% of the sample.

Donors were healthy HIV-negative adults with no recently reported acute infections or vaccinations. Every donor was a Caucasian adult residing in Nashville, Tennessee, USA. CD4+ T cells were enriched by magnetic negative selection, after which naive cells were positively selected on CD45RA and the negative fraction was taken as the memory subset. Blood was obtained by leukapheresis, after which PBMCs were separated by Ficoll-Histopaque density gradient centrifugation and cryopreserved in liquid nitrogen vapor phase. Analytical flow cytometry was used to check the purity and quantity of each magnetically sorted T cell population. Each sorted fraction had its genomic DNA isolated and then quantified by UV absorbance on a Nanodrop 2000c. In this sample, this clone turned up once. What antigen it recognizes has not been identified. The record has no base qualities; no much larger clone is one base away.

Study-level results and caveats: Sharing across several donors was observed for around 4.8% of naive CD4, 3.5% of naive CD8, 2% to 2.5% of memory CD4, and around 0.4% of memory CD8 clonotypes. Because the study included a small number of donors, the genetic and exposure-history diversity represented was limited. Compared with non-shared clonotypes, clonotypes shared by all four sorted-subset donors had higher generation probabilities. Only blood was sampled, and tissue TCR repertoires likely differ from those in blood. Naive subsets generally had larger estimated clonotype richness than memory subsets did. Rarefaction of sorted-subset datasets indicated incomplete sequencing despite the large sequencing depth. Based on pairwise subsampling, the degree of clonotype sharing among donors was expected to be affected by sequencing depth.

The CDR3, from cysteine to phenylalanine, totals 14 residues. Just the 42-base CDR3 DNA is kept, in frame starting at base 1. Per the germline V gene, MGHRA is the CDR1 and YSYEKL is the CDR2. V and J lose 4 bases and 5 bases, and a span of 14 bases separates them. The material sequenced was naive CD4+ T cells sorted from blood. Read against the paper, the sample's cell subset or site label means: CD45RA+ positively selected. The receptor was derived from a man younger than 35 in good health. The rearrangement combines TRBV4-1 with TRBJ2-5; the D gene is unclear. The DNA is as follows: TGCGCCAGCAGCCGGGCGCAGGCTGCGGAGACCCAGTACTTC. Its amino acids are CASSRAQAAETQYF.